The 29 T cell receptor beta chains below all came from one sample that was sequenced in a study of cytomegalovirus exposure and HLA in healthy donors. Vbeta (60) and Jbeta (13) primers were used in the PCR. Assay: immunoSEQ multiplex PCR; the TCRdb copy retains only in-frame clones and omits some. The table shows around 110,000 clones, with 65% to 85% occurring only once. Sequenced material: PBMCs. The receptors originated from a man aged 25 to 40 in good health and CMV-seronegative.

This clone was seen only a few times. This chain uses TRBV6-5 with TRBJ2-3; 8 nucleotides agree with TRBD1. J gave up 2 bases and V 8 bases, and 6 bases lay outside the gene matches. From germline, CDR1 is MNHEY and CDR2 SVGAGI. The CDR3 runs to 14 residues. The CDR3 is CASRMTGVTDTQYF. The CDR3 nucleotides are TGTGCCAGCCGCATGACAGGGGTCACAGATACGCAGTATTTT.

This clone came up a few times. The V gene is TRBV6-1, the J gene TRBJ2-1; maybe TRBD1 (6 bases). The V end lost 4 bases, the J end lost 6 bases, and 16 bases lay between the germline ends. The CDR3 consists of 15 residues. Germline values: CDR1 MNHNS, CDR2 SASEGT. CDR3 protein: CASSAGTLNINEQFF. The CDR3 coding sequence is TGTGCCAGCAGTGCCGGGACACTTAATATCAATGAGCAGTTCTTC.

The CDR3, as DNA: TGTGCCAGCAGCCCTGACTCAGCCACCGGGGAGCTGTTTTTT. It codes for CASSPDSATGELFF. This chain connects TRBV13 to TRBJ2-2; D gene ambiguous. V was trimmed by 5 bases and J by 4 bases, leaving 11 bases between them. Germline CDR1 PRHDT, CDR2 FYEKMQ (reference sequence). The CDR3 contains 14 residues.

The chain uses TRBV4-2 and TRBJ2-1; the match to TRBD2 covers 14 bases. The CDR3 is 16 amino acids. Germline-derived CDR1 and CDR2 are LGHNA and YNFKEQ. Trimming cost V 3 bases and J 7 bases; bases outside gene matches: 5. Here the CDR3 reads CASSQTSGGARNEQFF. CDR3 DNA sequence: TGTGCCAGCAGCCAGACTAGCGGGGGGGCCCGAAATGAGCAGTTCTTC.

This sequence joins TRBV7-8 and TRBJ2-1, with no clear D. The CDR3 consists of 10 residues. Trimming removed 6 bases at V and 6 bases at J, with 3 bases between. The germline gives CDR1 SGHVS, CDR2 FQNEAQ. The CDR3 bases are TGTGCCAGCAGTAGCAATGAGCAGTTCTTC. This translates into CASSSNEQFF.

The chain employs TRBV15 and TRBJ1-5; D call uncertain. This CDR3 is 15 amino acids long. Germline V gene sequence: CDR1 LNHNV, CDR2 YYDKDF (reference sequence). V lost 0 bases and J lost 7, with 13 bases in between. This CDR3 is CATSREYSGWQPQHF. In nucleotides, the CDR3 is TGTGCCACCAGCAGAGAATATAGCGGGTGGCAGCCCCAGCATTTT.

The chain couples TRBV7-9 to TRBJ1-5; TRBD1 matches at 9 bases. The CDR3 has 15 residues. V lost 4 bases to trimming and J lost 3 bases; unmatched junction nucleotides: 4. Germline CDR1 SEHNR, CDR2 FQNEAQ (reference sequence). The CDR3, as DNA: TGTGCCAGCAGCTCGGGGACAGGGCCCAATCAGCCCCAGCATTTT. It codes for CASSSGTGPNQPQHF.

This rearrangement joins TRBV5-8 to TRBJ1-2; maybe TRBD1 (5 bases). The V end lost 0 bases, the J end lost 8 bases, and 11 bases lay between the germline ends. The CDR3 runs to 13 residues. Germline V gene lookup returns CDR1 SGHTS and CDR2 YDEGEE. The CDR3: CASSLAAGQGYTF. In DNA, the CDR3 is TGTGCCAGCAGCTTGGCGGCAGGGCAGGGCTACACCTTC.

V and J are TRBV18 and TRBJ2-7, with D unclear. V dropped 5 bases and J dropped 2 bases, with 13 bases sitting between them. The V gene's germline CDR1 is KGHSH and CDR2 LQKENI. CDR3 length: 14 amino acids. CDR3 amino acids: CASSAVSSPYEQYF. In DNA, the CDR3 is TGTGCCAGCTCAGCCGTGAGTAGCCCCTACGAGCAGTACTTC.

The chain combines TRBV9 with TRBJ1-6; D unclear. Germline V gene lookup returns CDR1 SGDLS and CDR2 YYNGEE. The V end was cut by 0 bases, the J end by 5 bases, with 12 bases between. CDR3 length: 16 residues. The chain's CDR3 is CASSVESGNHNSPLHF. The CDR3 DNA reads TGTGCCAGCAGCGTAGAATCGGGGAACCATAATTCACCCCTCCACTTT. The entire variable domain, with the rest obtained from reference TRBV9 and TRBJ1-6, is as follows: DSGVTQTPKHLITATGQRVTLRCSPRSGDLSVYWYQQSLDQGLQFLIQYYNGEERAKGNILERFSAQQFPDLHSELNLSSLELGDSALYFCASSVESGNHNSPLHFGNGTRLTVT.

The rearrangement links TRBV30 to TRBJ2-7; D is unresolved. V lost 1 base to trimming and J lost 0 bases, with 4 bases between them. Germline V lookup: CDR1 GTSNPN, CDR2 SVGIG (reference sequence). This CDR3 is 12 amino acids long. The CDR3 sequence is CAWSAHSYEQYF. CDR3 coding DNA: TGTGCCTGGAGTGCCCACTCCTACGAGCAGTACTTC.

This sequence joins TRBV9 and TRBJ2-1; D is unresolved. From germline, CDR1 is SGDLS and CDR2 YYNGEE. V dropped 4 bases and J dropped 7 bases, with 6 bases sitting between them. The CDR3 is 11 amino acids. The CDR3 region has the DNA TGTGCCAGCAGCCTTCTTAATGAGCAGTTCTTC. Translated, it gives CASSLLNEQFF.

CDR3 region: CSAGGPDRDGNTIYF. The CDR3 region has the DNA TGCAGCGCTGGCGGACCCGACAGGGACGGAAACACCATATATTTT. The chain combines TRBV29-1 with TRBJ1-3; 7 bases align to TRBD1. Germline V gene sequence: CDR1 SQVTM, CDR2 ANQGSEA. This CDR3 contains 15 residues. After removal of 7 bases from V and 4 bases from J, the junction contained 13 bases not matched to a gene.

The rearrangement uses TRBV6-4 and TRBJ2-5; D possibly corresponds to TRBD1 (6 bases). Trimming shortened V by 8 bases and J by 4 bases, and 20 bases separated the two germline ends. The CDR3 has 15 amino acids. Germline assignment: CDR1 MRHNA and CDR2 SNTAGT. Here the CDR3 reads CASPFNRVVGETQYF. CDR3 DNA: TGTGCCAGCCCTTTCAACAGGGTGGTAGGAGAGACCCAGTACTTC.

The chain has TRBV2 and TRBJ1-1; 8 bases are shared with TRBD1. Germline values: CDR1 SNHLY, CDR2 FYNNEI. The J segment lost 1 base and the V segment lost 8 bases, leaving 12 bases of the junction unmatched. The CDR3 is 16 residues long. CDR3 loop: CASSPGRGLGNTEAFF. Here the CDR3 DNA reads TGTGCCAGCTCCCCCGGCAGGGGGCTTGGGAACACTGAAGCTTTCTTT.

CDR3 coding DNA: TGCGCCAGCCGGGGGTTACAAGAGACCCAGTACTTC. It yields the protein CASRGLQETQYF. The J gene is TRBJ2-5, the V gene TRBV5-1, with a possible D match to TRBD2 (6 bases). Germline assignment: CDR1 SGHRS and CDR2 YFSETQ. Trimming removed 7 bases at V and 2 bases at J, with 9 bases between. CDR3 length equals 12 residues.

This clone was recorded a few times. Given a much more abundant clone one base away, this may be a read error. The V call is TRBV6-4, the J call TRBJ2-3, with 7 bases matching TRBD2. The germline CDR1 and CDR2 sequences are MRHNA and SNTAGT. V lost 2 bases and J lost 1; bases outside the gene matches: 0. This CDR3 region has 14 residues. The CDR3 region has the DNA TGTGCCAGCAGTGACGGGGGGGGCACAGATACGCAGTATTTT. Its protein is CASSDGGGTDTQYF.

The V and J genes are TRBV15 and TRBJ1-1; 7 nucleotides align to TRBD1. This CDR3 region has 16 residues. Trimming removed 3 bases from V and 1 base from J; junction bases left unmatched: 8. Germline CDR1 is LNHNV and CDR2 is YYDKDF (reference sequence). In DNA, the CDR3 is TGTGCCACCAGCAGGTACGGAACAGGGGCGAACACTGAAGCTTTCTTT. Its protein is CATSRYGTGANTEAFF.

This chain connects TRBV15 to TRBJ1-1; 7 bases align to TRBD1. CDR1 LNHNV and CDR2 YYDKDF come from the germline V gene (reference sequence). The CDR3 consists of 15 residues. The J segment lost 1 base and the V segment lost 3 bases, leaving 5 bases of the junction unmatched. The CDR3 nucleotides are TGTGCCACCAGCAGTAGGGACAGCGGGAACACTGAAGCTTTCTTT. This encodes CATSSRDSGNTEAFF.

The genes are TRBV6-5 and TRBJ1-3; TRBD1 agrees at 8 bases. V lost 1 base to trimming and J lost 3 bases; unmatched junction nucleotides: 5. The CDR3 runs 16 residues. Germline V gene data show CDR1 as MNHEY and CDR2 as SVGAGI. The CDR3 protein is CASSYLAGGLGNTIYF. CDR3 DNA: TGTGCCAGCAGTTACTTGGCAGGGGGCCTTGGAAACACCATATATTTT.

The V call is TRBV5-1, the J call TRBJ2-7, with TRBD1 matching over 10 bases. The CDR3 has 15 residues. CDR1 is SGHRS, CDR2 YFSETQ, per germline. The ends lost 4 bases at V and 5 bases at J; junction bases unmatched: 9. The CDR3 region has the DNA TGCGCCAGCAGCCTCCGGGGACAGGGGAGGAACGAGCAGTACTTC. Protein product: CASSLRGQGRNEQYF.

The genes are TRBV7-6 and TRBJ1-4; tentative D call: TRBD1 (6 bases). The CDR3 loop spans 14 amino acids. From germline, CDR1 is SGHVS and CDR2 FNYEAQ. The V and J ends lost 8 bases and 7 bases respectively, with 17 bases between them. The CDR3 region has the DNA TGTGCCAGCGGGGGGGCAGGCGGGTTTGAAAAACTGTTTTTT. The encoded protein is CASGGAGGFEKLFF.

CDR3 nucleotides: TGTGCCAGCAGCGTAGCTATAGCGGGGGCCGGGAAGCAGTTCTTC. Its protein is CASSVAIAGAGKQFF. The genes are TRBV9 and TRBJ2-1; 9 bases fit TRBD2. The CDR3 loop spans 15 amino acids. Trimming took 0 bases from V and 11 from J; bases not matched to a gene: 9. The germline V gene has CDR1 SGDLS and CDR2 YYNGEE.

The rearrangement joins TRBV4-1 to TRBJ2-7; D is uncertain. The V gene's germline CDR1 is MGHRA and CDR2 YSYEKL. Trimming took off 4 bases at V and 5 bases at J, with 21 bases between the two ends. The CDR3 runs 16 residues. The CDR3 region is CASSPSPGSVGNEQYF. The CDR3 region has the DNA TGCGCCAGCAGCCCCTCCCCGGGTTCAGTTGGCAACGAGCAGTACTTC.

V is TRBV7-3 and J is TRBJ2-7; TRBD1 aligns across 7 bases. V lost 5 bases and J lost 1; bases outside the gene matches: 5. This CDR3 has 14 residues. CDR1 is SGHTA and CDR2 is FQGTGA in the germline V gene. The CDR3 spells CASSIQTGSYEQYF. CDR3 DNA: TGTGCCAGCAGCATACAGACAGGGTCCTACGAGCAGTACTTC.

V is TRBV6-5 and J is TRBJ1-4, with TRBD1 matching 9 bases. Germline CDR1 MNHEY, CDR2 SVGAGI. This CDR3 contains 14 residues. The V segment lost 5 bases and the J segment 4 bases; nucleotides outside the gene matches: 2. The CDR3 DNA is TGTGCCAGCAGTGGACAGGGGAATAATGAAAAACTGTTTTTT. Encoded protein: CASSGQGNNEKLFF.

V usage is TRBV28 and J usage is TRBJ2-1, with TRBD2 identical over 9 bases. Looked up from germline, CDR1 is MDHEN and CDR2 is SYDVKM. V shed 6 bases, J shed 8 bases, and the junction held 8 bases outside the gene matches. This CDR3 is built from 14 residues. The CDR3 loop reads CASSPIAGAYEQFF. The DNA of the CDR3 is TGTGCCAGCAGCCCAATAGCGGGAGCCTATGAGCAGTTCTTC.

A remark on this clone: A junction boundary mismatches the germline segment, possibly from a read error. This sequence joins TRBV7-7 and TRBJ2-2; D perhaps matches TRBD1 (5 bases). CDR3 length equals 14 residues. Germline V CDR1 and CDR2: SSHAT, FNYEAQ (reference sequence). The CDR3 bases are TGTGCTAGCAGATCGGACACCTACACCGGGGAGCTGTTTTTT. Protein: CASRSDTYTGELFF.

For the CDR3, the DNA is TGTGCCAGCAGCGTAGACAGGGTGGGGAAAGCTAACTATGGCTACACCTTC. Translated, it gives CASSVDRVGKANYGYTF. V gene TRBV9 combines with J gene TRBJ1-2; D may be TRBD1 (6 bases). From germline, CDR1 is SGDLS and CDR2 YYNGEE. The CDR3 totals 17 residues. V was clipped by 0 bases and J by 0 bases, with 15 bases between them.